What follows are 5 T cell receptor beta chains derived from one specimen sequenced in a study of CD8 T cells in ankylosing spondylitis. Study-wide results and caveats: It appeared that ankylosing spondylitis blood was characterized by a TCR beta motif of fewer than ten highly homologous variants.

Their antigens remain unidentified. TCRdb processed the 5' RACE reads anew with MiXCR; each CDR3 protein has one entry. This sample yields more than 300,000 distinct CDR3 sequences, of which approximately 8.2% are seen a single time; more than 12% belongs to the top ten. Sequenced input: blood, either unsorted or a sorted T cell fraction (not recorded which). Receptors originate from a male donor with ankylosing spondylitis.

This clonotype was observed at least ten times. This chain connects TRBV12-3 or TRBV12-4 to TRBJ2-3, with a tentative D call TRBD2 (6 bases). The V and J ends lost 0 bases and 2 bases respectively, with 12 bases between them. The CDR3 sequence is 16 residues long. The CDR3 sequence: CASSLAGDLVTDTQYF. The CDR3, as DNA: TGTGCCAGCAGTTTAGCCGGGGACTTGGTCACAGATACGCAGTATTTT.

This clonotype has a handful of counts. The chain employs TRBV12-3 or TRBV12-4 and TRBJ2-7; the D call may be TRBD1 or TRBD2 (5 bases each). Trimming stripped 6 bases from V and 0 bases from J, with 18 bases between. CDR3 length: 16 residues. The CDR3 nucleotides read TGTGCCAGCAGGCGGACCGGGACGGAGAGCTCCTACGAGCAGTACTTC. Protein sequence: CASRRTGTESSYEQYF.

V is TRBV3-1 and J is TRBJ2-1; possible D gene TRBD2, 5 bases. Germline V lookup: CDR1 LGHDT, CDR2 YNNKEL (reference sequence). CDR3 length: 12 amino acids. The V end lost 2 bases, the J end lost 13 bases, and 12 bases lay between the germline ends. CDR3 bases: TGTGCCAGCAGCCAAACTCGGGGAAGTCAGTTCTTC. Encoded protein: CASSQTRGSQFF.

This clonotype appeared a few times. J is TRBJ2-2 and V is TRBV12-3 or TRBV12-4; 7 bases line up with TRBD1. CDR3 size: 15 residues. Trimming at V came to 6 bases and at J to 7 bases, leaving 11 bases not matched to a gene. The CDR3 DNA reads TGTGCCAGCAGCACCCTACCTCAGGGGGTCGGGGAGCTGTTTTTT. Its translation is CASSTLPQGVGELFF.

This chain joins TRBV5-1 and TRBJ1-1, with D unresolved. V was cut by 0 bases and J by 11 bases, with 14 bases left in between. The germline gives CDR1 SGHRS, CDR2 YFSETQ. The CDR3 is 13 amino acids. The CDR3 nucleotides read TGCGCCAGCAGCTTGGATGACCCCACGTCGGCTTTCTTT. This gives the protein CASSLDDPTSAFF.